What follows are 5 T cell receptor beta chains derived from one specimen sequenced in a study of OX40 agonist ivuxolimab in advanced cancers. The protocol was immunoSEQ multiplex PCR, while the TCRdb copy is restricted to in-frame clones and leaves out a portion. The sample shows approximately 57,000 clones, 83% of them seen only once. The material sequenced was CD4+ or CD8+ T cells sorted from blood, taken in a trial of the OX40 agonist ivuxolimab. The receptor set was obtained from an adult with an advanced solid tumor such as melanoma, head and neck, liver or kidney cancer.

This chain joins TRBV7-9 and TRBJ2-1; 9 bases align to TRBD2. Germline CDR1 reads SEHNR; CDR2 reads FQNEAQ (reference sequence). J was trimmed by 15 bases and V by 5 bases; bases with no gene match: 20. The CDR3 extends over 16 amino acids. DNA of the CDR3: TGTGCCAGCAGCCCGACCGGGCTAGCGGGGACCCCGTCTCCGTTCTTC. As protein: CASSPTGLAGTPSPFF.

The chain employs TRBV5-8 and TRBJ2-7; perhaps TRBD1 as D (6 bases). V was shortened by 4 bases and J by 3 bases, with 14 bases between the two germline ends. The CDR3 sequence is 14 residues long. Looked up from germline, CDR1 is SGHTS and CDR2 is YDEGEE. The CDR3 DNA reads TGTGCCAGCAGCCCCAACCCGGACAGCTACGAGCAGTACTTC. This encodes CASSPNPDSYEQYF.

This sequence joins TRBV7-9 and TRBJ2-2; D is unresolved. Between the trimmed V and J ends, which lost 5 bases and 3 bases, there was a span of 4 bases. Germline CDR1 reads SEHNR; CDR2 reads FQNEAQ (reference sequence). The CDR3 length is 12 residues. The CDR3 loop reads CASSRDTGELFF. CDR3 coding DNA: TGTGCCAGCAGCCGGGACACCGGGGAGCTGTTTTTT.

The gene calls are TRBV30 and TRBJ2-1, with D maybe TRBD1 (6 bases). Trimming left V 6 bases short and J 0 bases short, with 15 bases between. The germline CDR1 and CDR2 sequences are GTSNPN and SVGIG (reference sequence). This CDR3 has 15 residues. Here the CDR3 reads CACEGDIRSYNEQFF. The DNA for the CDR3 is TGTGCCTGCGAAGGGGACATCCGCTCCTACAATGAGCAGTTCTTC.

The chain has TRBV28 and TRBJ2-2, with TRBD1 matching over 10 bases. V shed 5 bases, J shed 6 bases, and the junction held 6 bases outside the gene matches. The CDR3 contains 15 residues. Germline CDR1 reads MDHEN; CDR2 reads SYDVKM. The DNA for the CDR3 is TGTGCCAGCAGTAGATGGACAGGGGGGGCCGGGGAGCTGTTTTTT. The encoded protein is CASSRWTGGAGELFF.